These T cell receptor beta chains were read from a single sample in a study of shared clonotypes between healthy human individuals. Only in-frame clones appear in the TCRdb table, and some are missing; sequencing was by immunoSEQ multiplex PCR. This table has more than 400,000 clones, more than 75% appearing once. Sequenced sample: PBMCs. The receptors shown here come from a woman between 35 and 50 years old in good health. Some clones in this sample may be carry-over from other donors' samples. Each CDR3 is given with its conserved first and last residue.

TRBV28,TRBJ2-7,CASSPSGSRSYEQYF
TRBV28,TRBJ2-5,CASSRQGPLQETQYF
TRBV30,TRBJ1-3,CAWMGTGVWNTIYF
TRBV7-7,TRBJ2-7,CASSLATGPLYEQYF
TRBV19,TRBJ1-4,CASARGNEKLFF
TRBV5-1,TRBJ2-2,CASTSAWADTGELFF
TRBV10-3,TRBJ1-1,CAISPRSGTTEAFF
TRBV6-1,TRBJ2-7,CASSDGGITRYEQYF
TRBV29-1,TRBJ2-3,CSVDTTDTQYF
TRBV10-2,TRBJ2-7,CASSGAETYEQYF
TRBV4-2,TRBJ2-6,CASRREFSGANVLTF
TRBV18,TRBJ2-5,CASSPNPQGETQYF
TRBV4-1,TRBJ2-2,CASSHMRTVVSGELFF
TRBV29-1,TRBJ2-5,CSVAGTGGLEQYF
TRBV9,TRBJ2-7,CASSKASDRGRVEQYF
TRBV7-6,TRBJ1-1,CASSLNPRSTEAFF
TRBV15,TRBJ1-2,CATSRDRGQNYGYTF
TRBV19,TRBJ2-3,CASSMQGQTTDTQYF
TRBV7-2,TRBJ2-1,CASSDLAGGRNEQFF
TRBV29-1,TRBJ1-2,CSGVLQNYGYTF
TRBV4-1,TRBJ2-1,CASSPGLAGVNEQFF
TRBV11-2,TRBJ2-7,CASSARQGLSYEQYF
TRBV30,TRBJ2-3,CAWSVGGTDTQYF
TRBV5-1,TRBJ1-1,CASSPTGGDTEAFF
TRBV5-1,TRBJ2-5,CASSLVTGGAETQYF
TRBV19,TRBJ2-2,CASSIDGYTGELFF
TRBV6-1,TRBJ2-7,CASSLSGTAYEQYF
TRBV28,TRBJ1-5,CASSLSVGRSQPQHF
TRBV6-1,TRBJ1-3,CASMLVGGNTIYF
TRBV11-1,TRBJ2-1,CASTNGRQGFNEQFF
TRBV5-1,NA,CASSLALAGGREQYF
TRBV5-4,TRBJ2-7,CASSPDRASYEQYF
TRBV7-3,TRBJ1-1,CASSSTGLNTEAFF
TRBV5-3,TRBJ1-5,CARSLDRESNQPQHF
TRBV4-1,TRBJ1-1,CASSPRGATEAFF
TRBV9,TRBJ2-3,CASSVPGAATQYF
TRBV6-1,TRBJ2-7,CASSDRGRISYEQYF
TRBV7-2,TRBJ1-5,CASSLALSGLNQPQHF
TRBV27,TRBJ2-1,CASSRESTHNEQFF